The clone carrying this TCR beta chain showed up many times. Its antigen is unidentified. Trimming pared 0 bases from V and 4 bases from J, leaving 13 bases between. CDR3 length equals 15 residues. Germline V gives CDR1 DFQATT, CDR2 SNEGSKA (reference sequence). These data are taken from a study of response to subunit inactivated influenza vaccine. Study observations and caveats: Few additional T cells are recruited per seasonal influenza vaccination, authors suggested.

TCRdb ran MiXCR on the RT-PCR reads and lists one entry per CDR3 protein. The sample lists 700,000 to 800,000 distinct CDR3 sequences, about 18% occurring once. This sequence originates from a man over 45 who received an inactivated influenza vaccine. The specimen comprised PBMCs from blood, sampled 5 days after vaccination. The V and J genes are TRBV20-1 and TRBJ1-5; possibly TRBD1 for D (5 bases). Here the CDR3 DNA reads TGCAGTGCTAGAGATACGGCCAGGGCAAATCAGCCCCAGCATTTT. Amino acid sequence: CSARDTARANQPQHF.